Below, 20 T cell receptor beta chains from the same sample are listed, as sequenced in a study of blood T cell repertoires in COVID-19. TCRdb's copy holds only in-frame clones and misses some; the assay was immunoSEQ multiplex PCR. Among 220,000 or so clones, 85% to 90% were seen once, and the ten largest hold approximately 14%. The specimen was PBMCs or T cells enriched from blood (not recorded which). The receptors were gathered from a woman aged 50 to 60 with acute COVID-19.

The chain carries TRBV14 and TRBJ1-1; D unresolved. V lost 0 bases and J 1 base, leaving 12 bases between the germline ends. This CDR3 comprises 16 residues. Germline-derived CDR1 and CDR2 are SGHDN and FVKESK. This CDR3 is CASSQEWVEGNTEAFF. The CDR3, as DNA: TGTGCCAGCAGCCAAGAATGGGTCGAGGGGAACACTGAAGCTTTCTTT.

The chain uses TRBV11-3 and TRBJ1-5; 9 nucleotides align to TRBD1. This CDR3 spans 18 amino acids. V trimming: 5 bases; J trimming: 1 base; junction bases outside the gene matches: 12. CDR1 is SGHNT and CDR2 is YENEEA in the germline V gene. CDR3 protein: CASSTRRDRAQSNQPQHF. The DNA for the CDR3 is TGTGCCAGCAGCACCCGCCGGGACAGGGCCCAGAGCAATCAGCCCCAGCATTTT.

The chain employs TRBV5-8 and TRBJ2-7; 11 positions match TRBD2. Trimming took 1 base from V and 5 from J; bases not matched to a gene: 5. The CDR3 covers 15 residues. Germline V gene lookup returns CDR1 SGHTS and CDR2 YDEGEE. DNA of the CDR3: TGTGCCAGCAGCTTGAGAACTAGCGGGAGTCACGAGCAGTACTTC. Translating it yields CASSLRTSGSHEQYF.

The CDR3 region has the DNA TGTGCCAGCAGCGTAGGAGCCCTAGCGCTACAAGAGACCCAGTACTTC. It yields the protein CASSVGALALQETQYF. The chain carries TRBV9 and TRBJ2-5, with D perhaps matching TRBD2 (6 bases). The V end lost 0 bases, the J end lost 2 bases, and 14 bases lay between the germline ends. Germline V gene sequence: CDR1 SGDLS, CDR2 YYNGEE. This CDR3 region has 16 residues. Full variable domain (remainder filled in from reference TRBV9 and TRBJ2-5): DSGVTQTPKHLITATGQRVTLRCSPRSGDLSVYWYQQSLDQGLQFLIQYYNGEERAKGNILERFSAQQFPDLHSELNLSSLELGDSALYFCASSVGALALQETQYFGPGTRLLVL.

The gene calls are TRBV5-8 and TRBJ1-1, with 7 bases matching TRBD1. Per germline, CDR1 SGHTS and CDR2 YDEGEE. The CDR3 runs 13 residues. Trimming at V came to 4 bases and at J to 3 bases, leaving 3 bases not matched to a gene. The CDR3 loop reads CASSRDRYTEAFF. The CDR3 nucleotides read TGTGCCAGCAGCCGGGACAGATACACTGAAGCTTTCTTT.

The rearrangement joins TRBV28 to TRBJ1-5; D is unresolved. Germline assignment: CDR1 MDHEN and CDR2 SYDVKM. The germline V and J ends were trimmed by 3 bases and 3 bases, with 6 bases remaining between them. The CDR3 is made up of 13 amino acids. CDR3: CASSFSANQPQHF. The CDR3 nucleotides read TGTGCCAGCAGTTTCAGTGCCAATCAGCCCCAGCATTTT. Variable domain in full (rest from reference TRBV28 and TRBJ1-5): DVKVTQSSRYLVKRTGEKVFLECVQDMDHENMFWYRQDPGLGLRLIYFSYDVKMKEKGDIPEGYSVSREKKERFSLILESASTNQTSMYLCASSFSANQPQHFGDGTRLSIL.

The chain recombines TRBV9 with TRBJ1-1; 7 nucleotides line up with TRBD1. The J segment lost 0 bases and the V segment lost 1 base, leaving 9 bases of the junction unmatched. The CDR3 has 17 residues. Germline CDR1 and CDR2: SGDLS and YYNGEE. The CDR3 region has the DNA TGTGCCAGCAGCGTATTGACAGGGCCCGAGTTGAACACTGAAGCTTTCTTT. It codes for CASSVLTGPELNTEAFF.

The J gene is TRBJ2-7, the V gene TRBV11-2; D may be TRBD2 (5 bases). The CDR3 loop spans 14 amino acids. Germline CDR1 SGHAT, CDR2 FQNNGV. V lost 5 bases to trimming and J lost 7 bases, with 18 bases between them. The CDR3 loop reads CASSHRPGSGEQYF. CDR3 sequence (DNA): TGTGCCAGCAGCCATAGACCGGGGTCGGGGGAGCAGTACTTC.

The rearrangement links TRBV10-3 to TRBJ2-7; 9 bases map to TRBD1. Looked up from germline, CDR1 is ENHRY and CDR2 is SYGVKD. Losses at the gene ends were 3 bases for V and 2 bases for J; bases not matched to a gene: 5. The CDR3 extends over 15 amino acids. The CDR3 DNA reads TGTGCCATCAGTGATTGGGACAGGGAAACCTACGAGCAGTACTTC. Its protein product is CAISDWDRETYEQYF.

This chain uses TRBV7-2 with TRBJ2-7; 9 nucleotides line up with TRBD2. J lost 0 bases, V lost 3 bases, and 6 bases had no gene match. The germline gives CDR1 SGHTA, CDR2 FQGNSA. The CDR3 has 16 residues. The CDR3 region is CASSFPSGVSSYEQYF. In DNA form, the CDR3 reads TGTGCCAGCAGCTTTCCTAGCGGGGTCAGCTCCTACGAGCAGTACTTC.

The chain carries TRBV28 and TRBJ2-7; TRBD1 is a possible D gene (6 bases). This CDR3 region has 12 residues. V was trimmed by 2 bases and J by 7 bases, leaving 9 bases between them. Germline V CDR1 and CDR2: MDHEN, SYDVKM. In nucleotides, the CDR3 is TGTGCCAGCAGTTTAACAGGGAAGGAGCAGTACTTC. Its protein product is CASSLTGKEQYF.

The CDR3 nucleotides are TGTGCCAGCCAAAAGACAGGGGTGGTGGTAGAGACCCAGTACTTC. Translated, it gives CASQKTGVVVETQYF. The chain joins TRBV7-7 to TRBJ2-5; 8 positions match TRBD1. CDR3 length equals 15 residues. With V trimmed by 8 bases and J by 4 bases, 12 bases remained unmatched. CDR1 and CDR2 from the germline V gene are SSHAT and FNYEAQ (reference sequence).

The chain carries TRBV7-9 and TRBJ1-3; TRBD1 matches 11 bases. Germline loops: CDR1 SEHNR, CDR2 FQNEAQ (reference sequence). The trim removed 0 bases at V and 4 bases at J, leaving 8 bases unmatched. The CDR3 spans 18 residues. CDR3 sequence: CASSLALGQGAPGNTIYF. Written as DNA, the CDR3 is TGTGCCAGCAGCTTAGCGCTCGGACAGGGGGCGCCAGGAAACACCATATATTTT.

This clone was counted only a few times. V and J are TRBV11-2 and TRBJ2-7; perhaps TRBD2 as D (6 bases). CDR1 is SGHAT, CDR2 FQNNGV, per germline. The CDR3 length is 16 residues. V shed 5 bases and J shed 3 bases, with 20 bases lying between them. Written as DNA, the CDR3 is TGTGCCAGCAGCCGTAGGGGACGGGACTCCTACTACGAGCAGTACTTC. Residues: CASSRRGRDSYYEQYF.

The chain links TRBV29-1 to TRBJ1-1; the D gene is possibly TRBD1 (5 bases). V lost 8 bases to trimming and J lost 1 base, with 17 bases between them. Germline CDR1 SQVTM, CDR2 ANQGSEA. This CDR3 is built from 14 residues. The CDR3 loop is CSTTSQVQNTEAFF. CDR3 in DNA: TGCAGCACTACCTCACAGGTCCAGAACACTGAAGCTTTCTTT.

There are a few counts of this clone. J is TRBJ1-1 and V is TRBV28; D gene ambiguous. There are 12 residues in the CDR3. The V end lost 2 bases, the J end lost 11 bases, and 12 bases lay between the germline ends. The germline gives CDR1 MDHEN, CDR2 SYDVKM. CDR3 sequence: CASSLTEGLAFF. As DNA, the CDR3 is TGTGCCAGCAGTTTAACGGAGGGTTTGGCTTTCTTT.

The V call is TRBV5-8, the J call TRBJ1-5, with 7 positions matching TRBD1. CDR3 length: 14 amino acids. V trimming: 3 bases; J trimming: 2 bases; junction bases outside the gene matches: 2. In germline, CDR1 is SGHTS, CDR2 YDEGEE. Here the CDR3 DNA reads TGTGCCAGCAGCTACAGGGGAGGCAATCAGCCCCAGCATTTT. Translation gives CASSYRGGNQPQHF.

In its sample, this clone was seen many times. J is TRBJ1-5 and V is TRBV28, with D possibly being TRBD1 (5 bases). Between the trimmed V and J ends, which lost 8 bases and 3 bases, there was a span of 23 bases. This CDR3 is 17 amino acids long. The germline CDR1 and CDR2 sequences are MDHEN and SYDVKM. Here the CDR3 reads CASLLPGGSDFNQPQHF. In nucleotides, the CDR3 is TGTGCCAGCCTCCTGCCGGGGGGATCTGACTTCAATCAGCCCCAGCATTTT. The variable domain in full, completed from reference TRBV28 and TRBJ1-5, reads DVKVTQSSRYLVKRTGEKVFLECVQDMDHENMFWYRQDPGLGLRLIYFSYDVKMKEKGDIPEGYSVSREKKERFSLILESASTNQTSMYLCASLLPGGSDFNQPQHFGDGTRLSIL.

This rearrangement joins TRBV9 to TRBJ1-2; 11 positions match TRBD1. The CDR3 covers 16 residues. Germline loops: CDR1 SGDLS, CDR2 YYNGEE. The V and J ends lost 4 bases and 6 bases, in that order; junction bases with no gene match: 11. The CDR3 sequence: CASSPDGGTGGNGYTF. CDR3 sequence (DNA): TGTGCCAGCAGCCCAGACGGGGGGACAGGGGGAAATGGCTACACCTTC.

CDR3 sequence: CAWSRTGGNEKLFF. The CDR3 DNA follows: TGTGCCTGGAGTCGGACGGGGGGCAATGAAAAACTGTTTTTT. The chain employs TRBV30 and TRBJ1-4; possible D gene TRBD1, 6 bases. The CDR3 sequence is 14 residues long. Germline values: CDR1 GTSNPN, CDR2 SVGIG (reference sequence). The V end lost 2 bases, the J end lost 5 bases, and 12 bases lay between the germline ends. Together with reference TRBV30 and TRBJ1-4, the CDR3 gives the full variable domain: SQTIHQWPATLVQPVGSPLSLECTVEGTSNPNLYWYRQAAGRGLQLLFYSVGIGQISSEVPQNLSASRPQDRQFILSSKKLLLSDSGFYLCAWSRTGGNEKLFFGSGTQLSVL.